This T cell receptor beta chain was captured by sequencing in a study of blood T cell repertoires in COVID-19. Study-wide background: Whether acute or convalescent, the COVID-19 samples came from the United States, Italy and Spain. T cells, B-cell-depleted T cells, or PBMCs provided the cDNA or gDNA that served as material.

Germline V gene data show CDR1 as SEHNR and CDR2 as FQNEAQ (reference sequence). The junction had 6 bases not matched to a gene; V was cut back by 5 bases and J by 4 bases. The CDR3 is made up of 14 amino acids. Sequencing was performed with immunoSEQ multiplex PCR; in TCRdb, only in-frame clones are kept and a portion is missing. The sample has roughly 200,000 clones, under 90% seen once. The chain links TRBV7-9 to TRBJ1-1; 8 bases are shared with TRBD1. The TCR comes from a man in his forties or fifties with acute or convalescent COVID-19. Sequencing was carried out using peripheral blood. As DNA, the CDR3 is TGTGCCAGCAGCCTACAGGGGGATGTCACTGAAGCTTTCTTT. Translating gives CASSLQGDVTEAFF.